This is a list of T cell receptor beta chains from one sample in a study of blood T cell repertoires in COVID-19. Data came from immunoSEQ multiplex PCR; TCRdb stores just in-frame clones and leaves some out. The sample includes some 200,000 clones, 60% to 85% of them seen just once. The sequencing sample was made of peripheral blood. The receptors come from a woman between 70 and 85 years old with acute or convalescent COVID-19. Both conserved end residues are part of each CDR3. The D gene is left open where the match is weak. Size tells how often a clone was seen (once, few, many) or the class of an expanded clone, and some rows leave it out.

size: NA; J: TRBJ1-6; D: TRBD1; V: TRBV10-2; CDR3: CASSGFIGQGEMESPLHF; DNA: TGCGCCAGCAGTGGATTTATAGGGCAGGGGGAAATGGAATCACCCCTCCACTTT
size: NA; J: TRBJ2-5; D: NA; V: TRBV11-3; CDR3: CASSLGPQETQYF; DNA: TGTGCCAGCAGCTTAGGGCCCCAAGAGACCCAGTACTTC
size: few; J: TRBJ2-3; D: TRBD2; V: TRBV27; CDR3: CASSSSGVGTDTQYF; DNA: TGTGCCAGCAGTTCTAGCGGGGTTGGCACAGATACGCAGTATTTT
size: NA; J: TRBJ2-6; D: TRBD2; V: TRBV24-1; CDR3: CATSDPGGSGANVLTF; DNA: TGTGCCACCAGTGACCCGGGGGGCTCTGGGGCCAACGTCCTGACTTTC
size: NA; J: TRBJ1-2; D: NA; V: TRBV2; CDR3: CASTTGQTLGYTF; DNA: TGTGCCAGCACGACAGGACAAACTCTCGGCTACACCTTC
size: few; J: TRBJ2-3; D: NA; V: TRBV12-3/TRBV12-4; CDR3: CASSLLVHDTQYF; DNA: TGTGCCAGCAGTTTATTGGTACACGATACGCAGTATTTT
size: NA; J: TRBJ2-7; D: NA; V: TRBV19; CDR3: CASSIRRDLEQYF; DNA: TGTGCCAGTAGTATAAGGAGGGATTTGGAGCAGTACTTC
size: NA; J: TRBJ2-7; D: NA; V: TRBV7-2; CDR3: CASSLRGDWGNEQYF; DNA: TGTGCCAGCAGCCTCAGGGGGGATTGGGGAAACGAGCAGTACTTC
size: NA; J: TRBJ2-5; D: NA; V: TRBV4-1; CDR3: CASSQPQGRTLGTQYF; DNA: TGCGCCAGCAGCCAACCCCAGGGAAGGACCTTAGGAACCCAGTACTTC
size: NA; J: TRBJ2-7; D: NA; V: TRBV5-1; CDR3: CASSSARAGPYEQYF; DNA: TGCGCCAGCAGCTCTGCTCGCGCGGGCCCCTACGAGCAGTACTTC
size: NA; J: TRBJ1-4; D: NA; V: TRBV5-6; CDR3: CASSSPGATNEKLFF; DNA: TGTGCCAGCAGCTCACCCGGGGCAACTAATGAAAAACTGTTTTTT
size: NA; J: TRBJ2-2; D: NA; V: TRBV11-2; CDR3: CASSNFGGPNTGELFF; DNA: TGTGCCAGCAGCAATTTCGGGGGACCGAACACCGGGGAGCTGTTTTTT
size: NA; J: TRBJ1-1; D: NA; V: TRBV20-1; CDR3: CSASTPGGTEAFF; DNA: TGCAGTGCTAGTACCCCGGGGGGCACTGAAGCTTTCTTT
size: NA; J: TRBJ2-7; D: NA; V: TRBV7-2; CDR3: CASSLVGEPYEQYF; DNA: TGTGCCAGCAGCTTAGTTGGGGAGCCCTACGAGCAGTACTTC
size: NA; J: TRBJ1-4; D: TRBD1; V: TRBV2; CDR3: CASTQGAGGLSNEKLFF; DNA: TGTGCCAGCACTCAGGGGGCAGGGGGTTTGTCTAATGAAAAACTGTTTTTT
size: NA; J: TRBJ2-5; D: TRBD2; V: TRBV6-1; CDR3: CASGAGTTQETQYF; DNA: TGTGCCAGCGGAGCGGGAACCACCCAAGAGACCCAGTACTTC
size: NA; J: TRBJ1-5; D: NA; V: TRBV5-1; CDR3: CASSLGGPNQPQHF; DNA: TGCGCCAGCAGCTTGGGAGGTCCGAATCAGCCCCAGCATTTT
size: NA; J: TRBJ1-1; D: NA; V: TRBV5-1; CDR3: CASSLEGSEGTEAFF; DNA: TGCGCCAGCAGCTTGGAAGGCTCGGAGGGCACTGAAGCTTTCTTT
size: few; J: TRBJ2-7; D: TRBD2; V: TRBV28; CDR3: CASSQASGGSYEQYF; DNA: TGTGCCAGCAGTCAGGCCAGCGGGGGCTCCTACGAGCAGTACTTC
size: NA; J: TRBJ1-1; D: NA; V: TRBV29-1; CDR3: CSVDGQTNTEAFF; DNA: TGCAGCGTAGACGGACAGACGAACACTGAAGCTTTCTTT
size: NA; J: TRBJ2-1; D: TRBD2; V: TRBV24-1; CDR3: CATSDPGGADEQFF; DNA: TGTGCCACCAGTGACCCCGGGGGGGCGGATGAGCAGTTCTTC
size: NA; J: TRBJ1-5; D: NA; V: TRBV9; CDR3: CASGDSNQPQHF; DNA: TGTGCCAGCGGAGATAGCAATCAGCCCCAGCATTTT
size: NA; J: TRBJ2-1; D: TRBD2; V: TRBV5-6; CDR3: CASSLVSGRAGYEQFF; DNA: TGTGCCAGCAGCCTAGTCAGCGGGAGGGCCGGGTATGAGCAGTTCTTC
size: NA; J: TRBJ2-3; D: NA; V: TRBV27; CDR3: CASRDGSSDTQYF; DNA: TGTGCCTCCCGGGACGGGAGCTCAGATACGCAGTATTTT
size: NA; J: TRBJ2-1; D: NA; V: TRBV11-2; CDR3: CASSLSTVHNEQFF; DNA: TGTGCCAGCAGCCTCTCGACAGTTCACAATGAGCAGTTCTTC
size: NA; J: TRBJ2-7; D: TRBD1; V: TRBV28; CDR3: CASSLAPGQLYEQYF; DNA: TGTGCCAGCAGTTTAGCCCCGGGACAGCTGTACGAGCAGTACTTC
size: NA; J: TRBJ2-1; D: TRBD1; V: TRBV19; CDR3: CASRKPGQESSVPYNEQFF; DNA: TGTGCCAGTAGGAAACCGGGACAGGAGTCGTCCGTCCCCTACAATGAGCAGTTCTTC
size: few; J: TRBJ2-7; D: NA; V: TRBV7-6; CDR3: CASSFGVAGDSYEQYF; DNA: TGTGCCAGCAGCTTCGGGGTGGCAGGGGACTCCTACGAGCAGTACTTC
size: NA; J: TRBJ1-1; D: NA; V: TRBV7-8; CDR3: CASSLVANTEAFF; DNA: TGTGCCAGCAGCTTAGTGGCCAACACTGAAGCTTTCTTT
size: NA; J: TRBJ2-3; D: TRBD2; V: TRBV10-1; CDR3: CASSDMGTRADTQYF; DNA: TGCGCCAGCAGTGATATGGGGACTAGGGCAGATACGCAGTATTTT
size: NA; J: TRBJ2-1; D: TRBD2; V: TRBV2; CDR3: CASSELLAGSIHEQFF; DNA: TGTGCCAGCAGTGAACTACTAGCGGGATCCATCCATGAGCAGTTCTTC
size: NA; J: TRBJ2-1; D: TRBD1; V: TRBV9; CDR3: CASTDGTGFNEQFF; DNA: TGTGCCAGCACCGACGGGACAGGGTTCAATGAGCAGTTCTTC
size: NA; J: TRBJ2-3; D: NA; V: TRBV15; CDR3: CATSLGGEGGDTQYF; DNA: TGTGCCACCAGCTTAGGGGGAGAGGGTGGAGATACGCAGTATTTT
size: NA; J: TRBJ2-6; D: NA; V: TRBV3-1/TRBV3-2; CDR3: CASSLWEYGGSSGANVLTF; DNA: TGTGCCAGCAGCCTCTGGGAGTATGGGGGGAGCTCTGGGGCCAACGTCCTGACTTTC
size: NA; J: TRBJ2-5; D: NA; V: TRBV25-1; CDR3: CASSVYQETQYF; DNA: TGTGCCAGCAGTGTCTACCAAGAGACCCAGTACTTC
size: NA; J: TRBJ1-6; D: TRBD1; V: TRBV7-9; CDR3: CASSSGGGNSPLHF; DNA: TGTGCCAGCAGCTCAGGGGGCGGCAATTCACCCCTCCACTTT
size: NA; J: TRBJ1-1; D: NA; V: TRBV28; CDR3: CASSLLSGGETEAFF; DNA: TGTGCCAGCAGTTTGTTGTCAGGAGGTGAGACTGAAGCTTTCTTT
size: NA; J: TRBJ1-6; D: NA; V: TRBV2; CDR3: CAIKRQGNSPLHF; DNA: TGTGCCATCAAAAGGCAGGGAAATTCACCCCTCCACTTT
size: NA; J: TRBJ1-1; D: NA; V: TRBV28; CDR3: CASSLAGLEAFF; DNA: TGTGCCAGCAGTTTGGCGGGACTAGAAGCTTTCTTT
size: NA; J: TRBJ2-3; D: TRBD2; V: TRBV9; CDR3: CASSVALSGKPTSTDTQYF; DNA: TGTGCCAGCAGCGTAGCTCTAAGCGGGAAGCCAACTAGCACAGATACGCAGTATTTT
size: once; J: TRBJ2-2; D: NA; V: TRBV10-3; CDR3: CAISNPSVTFRTGELFF; DNA: TGTGCCATCAGTAATCCTTCGGTGACTTTCCGCACCGGGGAGCTGTTTTTT
size: few; J: TRBJ2-2; D: NA; V: TRBV24-1; CDR3: CATSGRDTNTGELFF; DNA: TGTGCCACCAGTGGAAGGGACACCAACACCGGGGAGCTGTTTTTT
size: NA; J: TRBJ2-2; D: NA; V: TRBV24-1; CDR3: CATSGEIGELFF; DNA: TGTGCCACCAGTGGAGAAATCGGGGAGCTGTTTTTT